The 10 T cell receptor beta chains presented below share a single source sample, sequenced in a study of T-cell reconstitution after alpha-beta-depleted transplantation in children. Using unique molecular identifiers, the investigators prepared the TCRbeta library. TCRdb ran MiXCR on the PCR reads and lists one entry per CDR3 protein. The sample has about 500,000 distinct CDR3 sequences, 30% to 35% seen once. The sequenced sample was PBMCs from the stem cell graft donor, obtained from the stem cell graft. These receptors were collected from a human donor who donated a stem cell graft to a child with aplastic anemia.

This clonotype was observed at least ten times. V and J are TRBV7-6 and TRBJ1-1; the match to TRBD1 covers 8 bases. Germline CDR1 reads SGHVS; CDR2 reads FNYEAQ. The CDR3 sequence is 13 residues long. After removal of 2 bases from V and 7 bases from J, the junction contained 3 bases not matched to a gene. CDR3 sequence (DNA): TGTGCCAGCAGCTTACGGACAGGGTTTGAAGCTTTCTTT. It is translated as CASSLRTGFEAFF.

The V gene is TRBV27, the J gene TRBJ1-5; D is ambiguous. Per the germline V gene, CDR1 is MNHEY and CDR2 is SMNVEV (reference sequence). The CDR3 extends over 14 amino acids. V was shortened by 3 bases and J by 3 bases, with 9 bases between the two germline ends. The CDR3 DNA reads TGTGCCAGCAGTTTTGGCAGTTTCAATCAGCCCCAGCATTTT. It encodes CASSFGSFNQPQHF.

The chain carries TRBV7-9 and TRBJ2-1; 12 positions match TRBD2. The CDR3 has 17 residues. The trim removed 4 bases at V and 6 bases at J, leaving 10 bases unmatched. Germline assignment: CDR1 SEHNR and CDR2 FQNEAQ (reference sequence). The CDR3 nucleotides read TGTGCCAGCAGCTCGACAAAACCGGGACTAGCGGGCAATGAGCAGTTCTTC. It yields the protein CASSSTKPGLAGNEQFF.

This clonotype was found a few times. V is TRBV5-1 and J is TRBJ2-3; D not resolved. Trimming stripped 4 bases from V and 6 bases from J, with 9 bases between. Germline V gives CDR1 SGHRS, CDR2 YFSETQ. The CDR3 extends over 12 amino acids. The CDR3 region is CASSPELDTQYF. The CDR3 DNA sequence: TGCGCCAGCAGCCCCGAATTGGATACGCAGTATTTT.

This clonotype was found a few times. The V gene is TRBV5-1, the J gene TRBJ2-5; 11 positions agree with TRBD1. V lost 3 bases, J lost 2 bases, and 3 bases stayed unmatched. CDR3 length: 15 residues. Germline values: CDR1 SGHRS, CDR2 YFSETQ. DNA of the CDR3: TGCGCCAGCAGCTGGGGGGACAGGGGGCAAGAGACCCAGTACTTC. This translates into CASSWGDRGQETQYF. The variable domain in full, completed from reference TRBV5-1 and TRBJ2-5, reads KAGVTQTPRYLIKTRGQQVTLSCSPISGHRSVSWYQQTPGQGLQFLFEYFSETQRNKGNFPGRFSGRQFSNSRSEMNVSTLELGDSALYLCASSWGDRGQETQYFGPGTRLLVL.

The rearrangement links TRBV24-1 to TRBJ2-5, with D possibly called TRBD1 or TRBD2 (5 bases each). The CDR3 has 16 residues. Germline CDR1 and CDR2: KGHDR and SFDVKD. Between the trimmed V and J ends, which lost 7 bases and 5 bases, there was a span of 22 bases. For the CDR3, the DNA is TGTGCCACCAGCGGGGCAAACAGCGGTCGGTGGGAGACCCAGTACTTC. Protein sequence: CATSGANSGRWETQYF.

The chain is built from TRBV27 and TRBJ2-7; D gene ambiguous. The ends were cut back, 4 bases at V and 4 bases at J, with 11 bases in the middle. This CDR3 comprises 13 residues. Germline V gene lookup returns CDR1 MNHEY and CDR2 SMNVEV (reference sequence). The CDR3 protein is CASSSFRAYEQYF. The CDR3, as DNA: TGTGCCAGCAGTTCTTTTAGGGCGTACGAGCAGTACTTC.

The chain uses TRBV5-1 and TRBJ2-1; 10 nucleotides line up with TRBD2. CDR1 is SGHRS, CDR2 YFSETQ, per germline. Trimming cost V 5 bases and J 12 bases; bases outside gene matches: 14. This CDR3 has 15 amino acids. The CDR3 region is CASRSITSGNPSQFF. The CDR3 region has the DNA TGCGCCAGCAGGAGCATAACTAGCGGGAACCCTTCGCAGTTCTTC.

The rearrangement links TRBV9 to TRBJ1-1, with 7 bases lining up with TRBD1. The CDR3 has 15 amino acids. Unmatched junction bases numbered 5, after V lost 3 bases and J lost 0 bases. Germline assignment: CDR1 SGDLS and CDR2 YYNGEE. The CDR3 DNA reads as TGTGCCAGCAGCGCGGGGGACAGCTTGAACACTGAAGCTTTCTTT. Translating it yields CASSAGDSLNTEAFF.

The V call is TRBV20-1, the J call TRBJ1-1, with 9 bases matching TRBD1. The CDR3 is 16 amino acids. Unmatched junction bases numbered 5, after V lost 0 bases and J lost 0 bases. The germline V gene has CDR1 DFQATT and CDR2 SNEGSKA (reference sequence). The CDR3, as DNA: TGCAGTGCTAGAGATCCCGGGACAGGGTTGAACACTGAAGCTTTCTTT. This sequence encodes CSARDPGTGLNTEAFF.